This T cell receptor beta chain was captured in a study of cytomegalovirus exposure and HLA in healthy donors. General observations from the study: What a later analysis reportedly showed was that an Asian-associated ancestry cluster had fewer N-insertions than the roughly 700-donor mean. CMV antigen specificity was confirmed in vitro for a few CMV-associated chains. Some 17,000 TCR beta sequences were associated with HLA alleles at 0.05 false discovery rate in a later analysis. Later analysis associated a missense DCLRE1C variant with TCR beta V- and J-gene trimming.

CDR3 size: 15 residues. V lost 4 bases to trimming and J lost 0 bases; unmatched junction nucleotides: 5. CDR1 is SEHNR and CDR2 is FQNEAQ in the germline V gene (reference sequence). This clone appeared a single time. Its antigen is unknown. The PCR contained 60 Vbeta and 13 Jbeta primers. Method: immunoSEQ multiplex PCR; TCRdb's copy keeps in-frame clones and lacks some. The sample holds 110,000 to 150,000 clones, around 80% seen once. The chain links TRBV7-9 to TRBJ1-2; TRBD1 matches 7 bases. The receptor comes from a boy aged 2 to 9 in good health and CMV-seronegative. The sample taken for sequencing was PBMCs. This CDR3 is CASSSGQLSNYGYTF. The CDR3 DNA reads TGTGCCAGCAGCTCGGGACAGTTATCTAACTATGGCTACACCTTC.